The T cell receptor beta chain under discussion was sequenced for a study of blood T cell repertoires in COVID-19. Study overall: COVID-19 samples collected from the United States, Italy and Spain covered acute and convalescent phases. Nucleic acid was either cDNA or gDNA, and it came from T cells, B-cell-depleted T cells, or PBMCs.

Between the trimmed V and J ends, which lost 1 base and 3 bases, there was a span of 12 bases. Germline V lookup: CDR1 LGHNA, CDR2 YSLEER. The CDR3 consists of 16 residues. Authors' analysis steps: Researchers report that nucleated cell counts were estimated from reference gene primer amplification. Produced via immunoSEQ multiplex PCR; TCRdb's table is partial and in-frame only. V and J calls and clone size are those listed in that table; D and trimming were worked out from the DNA. The profile shows some 200,000 clones, 86% of them singletons. The sequenced material came from peripheral blood. The TCR comes from a woman in her 70s with acute or convalescent COVID-19. The V call is TRBV4-3, the J call TRBJ2-2; tentative D call: TRBD2 (6 bases). Here the CDR3 reads CASSQVRLVDTGELFF. The CDR3 DNA follows: TGCGCCAGCAGCCAAGTTCGACTAGTTGACACCGGGGAGCTGTTTTTT.